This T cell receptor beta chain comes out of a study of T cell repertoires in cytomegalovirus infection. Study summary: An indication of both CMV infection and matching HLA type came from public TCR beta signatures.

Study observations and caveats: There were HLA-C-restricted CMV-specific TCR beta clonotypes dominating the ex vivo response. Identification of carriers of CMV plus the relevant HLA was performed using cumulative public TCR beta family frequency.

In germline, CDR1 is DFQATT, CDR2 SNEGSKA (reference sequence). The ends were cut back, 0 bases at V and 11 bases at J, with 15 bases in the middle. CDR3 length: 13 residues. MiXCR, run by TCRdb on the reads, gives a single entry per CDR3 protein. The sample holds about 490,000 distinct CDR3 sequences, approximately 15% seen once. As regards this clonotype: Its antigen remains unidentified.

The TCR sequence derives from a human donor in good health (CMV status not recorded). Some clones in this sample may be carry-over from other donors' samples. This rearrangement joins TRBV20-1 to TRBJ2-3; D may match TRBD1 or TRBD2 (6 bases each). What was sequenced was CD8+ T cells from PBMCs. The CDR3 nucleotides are TGCAGTGCTAGAGAGGCTACTAGCAGGGGGCAGTATTTT. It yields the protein CSAREATSRGQYF.